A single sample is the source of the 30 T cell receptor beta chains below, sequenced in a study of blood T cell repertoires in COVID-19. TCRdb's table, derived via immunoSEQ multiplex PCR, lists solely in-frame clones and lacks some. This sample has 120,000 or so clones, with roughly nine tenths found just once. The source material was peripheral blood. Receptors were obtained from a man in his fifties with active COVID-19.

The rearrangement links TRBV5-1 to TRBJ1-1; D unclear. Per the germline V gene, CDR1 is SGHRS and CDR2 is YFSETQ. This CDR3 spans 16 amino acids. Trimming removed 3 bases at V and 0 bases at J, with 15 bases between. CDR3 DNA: TGCGCCAGCAGCTCCCTGAGTGGGCGTATGAACACTGAAGCTTTCTTT. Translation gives CASSSLSGRMNTEAFF.

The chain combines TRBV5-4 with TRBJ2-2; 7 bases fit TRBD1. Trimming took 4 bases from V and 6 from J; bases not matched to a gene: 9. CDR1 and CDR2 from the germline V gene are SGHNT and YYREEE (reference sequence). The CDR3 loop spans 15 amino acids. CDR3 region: CASSLQGRGAGELFF. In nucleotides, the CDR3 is TGTGCCAGCAGCCTACAGGGGAGAGGCGCCGGGGAGCTGTTTTTT. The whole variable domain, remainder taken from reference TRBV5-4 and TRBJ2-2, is ETGVTQSPTHLIKTRGQQVTLRCSSQSGHNTVSWYQQALGQGPQFIFQYYREEENGRGNFPPRFSGLQFPNYSSELNVNALELDDSALYLCASSLQGRGAGELFFGEGSRLTVL.

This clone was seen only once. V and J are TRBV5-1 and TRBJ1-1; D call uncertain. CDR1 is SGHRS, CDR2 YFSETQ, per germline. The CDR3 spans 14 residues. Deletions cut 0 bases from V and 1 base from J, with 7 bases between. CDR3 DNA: TGCGCCAGCAGCTTGGATCCGGGGAACACTGAAGCTTTCTTT. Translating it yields CASSLDPGNTEAFF.

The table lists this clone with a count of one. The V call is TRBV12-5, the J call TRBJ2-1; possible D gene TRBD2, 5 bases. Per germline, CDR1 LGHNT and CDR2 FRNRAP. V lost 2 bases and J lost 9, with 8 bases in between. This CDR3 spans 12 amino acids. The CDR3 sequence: CASGLTRSEQFF. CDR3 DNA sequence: TGTGCTAGTGGTTTGACTAGAAGTGAGCAGTTCTTC.

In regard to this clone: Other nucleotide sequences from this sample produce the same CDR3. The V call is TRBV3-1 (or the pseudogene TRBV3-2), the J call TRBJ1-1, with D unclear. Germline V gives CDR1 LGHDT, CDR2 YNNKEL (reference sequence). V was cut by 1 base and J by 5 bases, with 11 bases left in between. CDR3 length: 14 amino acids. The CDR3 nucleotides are TGTGCCAGCAGCCAAGTCGAAGGCAGGACTGAAGCTTTCTTT. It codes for CASSQVEGRTEAFF.

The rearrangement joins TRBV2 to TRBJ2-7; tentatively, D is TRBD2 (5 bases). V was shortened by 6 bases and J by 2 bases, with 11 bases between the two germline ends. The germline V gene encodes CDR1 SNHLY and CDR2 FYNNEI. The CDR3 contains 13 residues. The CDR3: CASRLAAAYEQYF. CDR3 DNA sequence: TGTGCCAGCAGGTTAGCAGCGGCCTACGAGCAGTACTTC.

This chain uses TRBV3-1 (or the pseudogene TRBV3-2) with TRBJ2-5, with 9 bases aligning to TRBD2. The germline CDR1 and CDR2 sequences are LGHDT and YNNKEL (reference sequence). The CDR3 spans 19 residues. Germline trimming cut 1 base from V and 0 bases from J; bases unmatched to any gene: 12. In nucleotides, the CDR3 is TGTGCCAGCAGCCAAGGGGGAAAAGTTAGCGGGAGTAACCAAGAGACCCAGTACTTC. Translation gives CASSQGGKVSGSNQETQYF.

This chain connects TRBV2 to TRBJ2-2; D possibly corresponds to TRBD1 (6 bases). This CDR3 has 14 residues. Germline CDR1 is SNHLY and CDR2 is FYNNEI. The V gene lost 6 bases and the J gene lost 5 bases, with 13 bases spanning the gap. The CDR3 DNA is TGTGCCAGCAGATGGACAGCAGAGACCGGGGAGCTGTTTTTT. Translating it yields CASRWTAETGELFF.

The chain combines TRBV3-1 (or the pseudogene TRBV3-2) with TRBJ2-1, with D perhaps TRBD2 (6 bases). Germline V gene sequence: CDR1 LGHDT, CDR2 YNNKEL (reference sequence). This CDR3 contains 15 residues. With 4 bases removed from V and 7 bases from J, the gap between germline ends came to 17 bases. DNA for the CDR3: TGTGCCAGCAGCCCCCGGGACTGGTATGGTAATGAGCAGTTCTTC. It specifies CASSPRDWYGNEQFF.

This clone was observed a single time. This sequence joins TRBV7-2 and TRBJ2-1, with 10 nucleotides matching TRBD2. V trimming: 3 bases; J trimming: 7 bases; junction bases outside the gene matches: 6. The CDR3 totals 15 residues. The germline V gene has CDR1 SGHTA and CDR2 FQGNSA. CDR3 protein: CASSFLAGDQNEQFF. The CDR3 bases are TGTGCCAGCAGCTTCCTAGCGGGAGACCAGAATGAGCAGTTCTTC.

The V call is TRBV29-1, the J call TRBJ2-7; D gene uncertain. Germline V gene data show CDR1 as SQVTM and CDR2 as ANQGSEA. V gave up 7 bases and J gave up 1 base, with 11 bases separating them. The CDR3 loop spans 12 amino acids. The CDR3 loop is CSAHGSSYEQYF. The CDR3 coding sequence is TGCAGCGCCCACGGGTCTTCCTACGAGCAGTACTTC.

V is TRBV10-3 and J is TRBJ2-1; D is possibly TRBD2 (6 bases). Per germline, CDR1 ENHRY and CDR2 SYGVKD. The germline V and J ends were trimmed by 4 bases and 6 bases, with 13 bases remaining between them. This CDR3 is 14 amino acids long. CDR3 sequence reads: CAISAGVVGNEQFF. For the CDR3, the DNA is TGTGCCATCAGTGCGGGGGTAGTGGGCAATGAGCAGTTCTTC.

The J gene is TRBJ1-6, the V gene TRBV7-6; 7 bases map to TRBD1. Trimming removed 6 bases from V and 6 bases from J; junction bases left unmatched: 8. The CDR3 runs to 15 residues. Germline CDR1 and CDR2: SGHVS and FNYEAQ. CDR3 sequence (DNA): TGTGCCAGCAGTCCAAGTGGGACAGCTAATTCACCCCTCCACTTT. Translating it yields CASSPSGTANSPLHF.

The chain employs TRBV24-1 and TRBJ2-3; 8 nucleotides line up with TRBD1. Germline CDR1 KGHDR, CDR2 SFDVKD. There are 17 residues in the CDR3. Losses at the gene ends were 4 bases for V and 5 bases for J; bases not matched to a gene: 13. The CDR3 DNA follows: TGTGCCACCAGTGACCCTGCGGGGACAGGTATACGAGATACGCAGTATTTT. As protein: CATSDPAGTGIRDTQYF.

CDR3 nucleotide sequence: TGTGCCAGTAGTACCGGGACAGGGGTCACTGAAGCTTTCTTT. Its protein product is CASSTGTGVTEAFF. V and J are TRBV19 and TRBJ1-1; 10 bases line up with TRBD1. This CDR3 has 14 residues. In germline, CDR1 is LNHDA, CDR2 SQIVND (reference sequence). The trim removed 4 bases at V and 4 bases at J, leaving 3 bases unmatched.

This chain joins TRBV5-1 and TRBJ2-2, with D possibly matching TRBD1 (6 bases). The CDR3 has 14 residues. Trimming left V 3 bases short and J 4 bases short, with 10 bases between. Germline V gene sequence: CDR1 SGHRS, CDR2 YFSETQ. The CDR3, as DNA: TGCGCCAGCAGCTCCGGACAGTTCACCGGGGAGCTGTTTTTT. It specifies CASSSGQFTGELFF.

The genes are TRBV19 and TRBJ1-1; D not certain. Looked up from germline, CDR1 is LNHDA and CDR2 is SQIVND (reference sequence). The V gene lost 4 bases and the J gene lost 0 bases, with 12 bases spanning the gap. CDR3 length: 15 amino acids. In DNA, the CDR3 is TGTGCCAGTAGTACCCCGCTTGAGGTGAACACTGAAGCTTTCTTT. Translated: CASSTPLEVNTEAFF.

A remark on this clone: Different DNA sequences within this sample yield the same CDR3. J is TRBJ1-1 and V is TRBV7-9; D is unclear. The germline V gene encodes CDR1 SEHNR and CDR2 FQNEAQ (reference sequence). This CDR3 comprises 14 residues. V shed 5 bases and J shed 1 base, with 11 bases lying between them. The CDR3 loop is CASSPSGANTEAFF. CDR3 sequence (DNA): TGTGCCAGCAGCCCCTCTGGAGCGAACACTGAAGCTTTCTTT.

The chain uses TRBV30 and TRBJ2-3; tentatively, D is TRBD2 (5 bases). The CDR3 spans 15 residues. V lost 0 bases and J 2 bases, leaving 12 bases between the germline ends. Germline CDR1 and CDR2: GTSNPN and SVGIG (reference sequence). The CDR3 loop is CAWSVRTSFTDTQYF. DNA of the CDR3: TGTGCCTGGAGTGTCAGGACTTCTTTCACAGATACGCAGTATTTT.

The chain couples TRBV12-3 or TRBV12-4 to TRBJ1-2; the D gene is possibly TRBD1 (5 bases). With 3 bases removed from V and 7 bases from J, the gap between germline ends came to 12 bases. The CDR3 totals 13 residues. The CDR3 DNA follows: TGTGCCAGCAGTTTTTCGGGGGGTCCTGGCTACACCTTC. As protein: CASSFSGGPGYTF.

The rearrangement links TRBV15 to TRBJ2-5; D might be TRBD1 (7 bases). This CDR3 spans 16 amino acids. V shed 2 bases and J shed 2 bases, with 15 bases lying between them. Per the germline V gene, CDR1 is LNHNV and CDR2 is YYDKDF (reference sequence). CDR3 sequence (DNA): TGTGCCACCAGCAGAAGTGGCGGGACAGCGCAAGAGACCCAGTACTTC. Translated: CATSRSGGTAQETQYF.

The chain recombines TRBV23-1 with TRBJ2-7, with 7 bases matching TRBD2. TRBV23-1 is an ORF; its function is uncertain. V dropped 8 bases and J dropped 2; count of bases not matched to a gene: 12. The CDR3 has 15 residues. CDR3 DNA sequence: TGCGCCAGCCCCTCGGTAGCGGGTATCACCTACGAGCAGTACGTC. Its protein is CASPSVAGITYEQYV.

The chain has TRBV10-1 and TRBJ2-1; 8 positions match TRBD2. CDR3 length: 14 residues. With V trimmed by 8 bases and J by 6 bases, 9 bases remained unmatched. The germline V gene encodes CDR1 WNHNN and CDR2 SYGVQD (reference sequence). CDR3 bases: TGCGCCAGCGCCCCCGGGGGGGGGCCCAATGAGCAGTTCTTC. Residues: CASAPGGGPNEQFF.

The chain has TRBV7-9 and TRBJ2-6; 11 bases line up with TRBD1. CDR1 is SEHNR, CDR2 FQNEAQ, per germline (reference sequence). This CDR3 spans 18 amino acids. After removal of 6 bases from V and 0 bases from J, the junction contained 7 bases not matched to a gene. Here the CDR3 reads CASSRGTGGSSGANVLTF. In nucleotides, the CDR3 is TGTGCCAGCAGTCGAGGGACAGGGGGATCCTCTGGGGCCAACGTCCTGACTTTC.

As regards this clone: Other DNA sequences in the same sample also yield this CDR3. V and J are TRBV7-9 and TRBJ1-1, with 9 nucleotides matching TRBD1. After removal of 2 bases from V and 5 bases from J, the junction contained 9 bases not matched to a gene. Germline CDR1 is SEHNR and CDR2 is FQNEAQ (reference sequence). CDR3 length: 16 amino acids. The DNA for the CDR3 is TGTGCCAGCAGCTTATCAACAGGGGGCGGACAGACTGAAGCTTTCTTT. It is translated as CASSLSTGGGQTEAFF. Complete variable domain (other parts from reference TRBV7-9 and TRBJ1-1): DTGVSQNPRHKITKRGQNVTFRCDPISEHNRLYWYRQTLGQGPEFLTYFQNEAQLEKSRLLSDRFSAERPKGSFSTLEIQRTEQGDSAMYLCASSLSTGGGQTEAFFGQGTRLTVV.

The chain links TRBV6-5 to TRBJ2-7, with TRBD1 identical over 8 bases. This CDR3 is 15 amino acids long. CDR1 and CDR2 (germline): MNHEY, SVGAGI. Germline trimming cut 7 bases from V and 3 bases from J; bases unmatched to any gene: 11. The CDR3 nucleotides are TGTGCCAGCACCTTTACCGGGACAGGTGACTACGAGCAGTACTTC. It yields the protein CASTFTGTGDYEQYF.

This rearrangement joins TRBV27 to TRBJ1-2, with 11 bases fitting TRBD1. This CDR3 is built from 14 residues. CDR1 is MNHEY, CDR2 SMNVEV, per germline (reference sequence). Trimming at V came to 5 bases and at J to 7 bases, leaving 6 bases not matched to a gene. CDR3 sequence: CASSQGQGAGGYTF. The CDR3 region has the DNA TGTGCCAGCAGTCAAGGACAGGGGGCTGGTGGCTACACCTTC.

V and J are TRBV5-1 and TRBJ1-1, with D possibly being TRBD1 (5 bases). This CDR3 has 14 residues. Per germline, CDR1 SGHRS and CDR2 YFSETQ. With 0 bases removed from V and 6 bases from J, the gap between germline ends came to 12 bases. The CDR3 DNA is TGCGCCAGCAGCTTGGCGGCGGGGCTACCTGAAGCTTTCTTT. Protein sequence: CASSLAAGLPEAFF.

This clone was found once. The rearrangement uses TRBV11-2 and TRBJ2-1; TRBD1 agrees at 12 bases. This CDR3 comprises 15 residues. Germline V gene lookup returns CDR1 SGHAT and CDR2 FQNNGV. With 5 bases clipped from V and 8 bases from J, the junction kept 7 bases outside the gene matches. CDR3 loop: CASSAGTGGPHEQFF. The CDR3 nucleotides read TGTGCCAGCAGCGCAGGGACAGGGGGCCCCCATGAGCAGTTCTTC.

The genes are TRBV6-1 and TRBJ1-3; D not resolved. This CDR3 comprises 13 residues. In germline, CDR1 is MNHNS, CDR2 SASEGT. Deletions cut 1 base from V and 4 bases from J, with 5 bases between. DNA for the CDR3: TGTGCCAGCAGTGAAGTGAGGGGAAACACCATATATTTT. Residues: CASSEVRGNTIYF.